This T cell receptor beta chain was captured in a study of blood T cell repertoires in COVID-19. Under the authors' procedure: Scientists estimated how many nucleated cells there were by amplifying reference gene primers. Assay: immunoSEQ multiplex PCR; the TCRdb copy retains only in-frame clones and omits some. The V and J calls and the clone size are those of that table, but D and trimming were determined from the DNA. Of under 30,000 clones in the sample, around 86% were seen once. Germline CDR1 LNHNV, CDR2 YYDKDF (reference sequence). Trimming removed 3 bases from V and 5 bases from J, with 11 bases in between. CDR3 length: 14 amino acids.

The sample taken for sequencing was peripheral blood. The TCR originated in a middle-aged man with active COVID-19. V is TRBV15 and J is TRBJ1-5, with no clear D. The CDR3 is CATSRRGPHQPQHF. The CDR3 DNA reads as TGTGCCACCAGCAGGAGAGGTCCCCATCAGCCCCAGCATTTT.